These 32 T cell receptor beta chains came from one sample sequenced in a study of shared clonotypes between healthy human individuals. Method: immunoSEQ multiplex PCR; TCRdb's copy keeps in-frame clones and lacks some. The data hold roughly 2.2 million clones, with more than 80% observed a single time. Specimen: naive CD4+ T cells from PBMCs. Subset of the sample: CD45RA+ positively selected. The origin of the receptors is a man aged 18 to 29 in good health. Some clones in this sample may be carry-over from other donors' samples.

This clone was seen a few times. The CDR3 loop reads CASSDGVRRELFF. The CDR3, as DNA: TGTGCCAGCAGTGATGGGGTCAGACGGGAGCTGTTTTTT. V and J are TRBV25-1 and TRBJ2-2; D not resolved. The CDR3 contains 13 residues. V gave up 3 bases and J gave up 9 bases, with 11 bases separating them. Germline V gene lookup returns CDR1 MGHDK and CDR2 SYGVNS.

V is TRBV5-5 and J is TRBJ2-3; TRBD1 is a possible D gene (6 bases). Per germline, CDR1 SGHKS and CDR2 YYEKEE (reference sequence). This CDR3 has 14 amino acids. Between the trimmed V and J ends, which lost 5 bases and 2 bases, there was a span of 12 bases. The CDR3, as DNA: TGTGCCAGCAGGAAGACAGGCACCACAGATACGCAGTATTTT. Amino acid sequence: CASRKTGTTDTQYF.

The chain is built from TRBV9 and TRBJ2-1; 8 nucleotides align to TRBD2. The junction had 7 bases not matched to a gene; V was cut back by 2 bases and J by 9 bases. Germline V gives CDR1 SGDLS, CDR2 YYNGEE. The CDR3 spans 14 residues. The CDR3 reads CASSVGTRSTEQFF. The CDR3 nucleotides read TGTGCCAGCAGCGTCGGGACTAGATCAACTGAGCAGTTCTTC.

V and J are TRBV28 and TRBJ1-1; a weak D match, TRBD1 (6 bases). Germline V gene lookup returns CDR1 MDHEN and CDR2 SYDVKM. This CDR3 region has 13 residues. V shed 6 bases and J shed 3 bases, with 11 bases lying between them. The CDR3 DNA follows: TGTGCCAGCAGGGGGTGGACAGACACTGAAGCTTTCTTT. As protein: CASRGWTDTEAFF.

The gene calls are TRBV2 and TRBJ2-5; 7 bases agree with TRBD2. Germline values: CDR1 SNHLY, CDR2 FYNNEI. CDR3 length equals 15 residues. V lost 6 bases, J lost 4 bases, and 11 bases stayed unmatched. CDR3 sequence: CASRRTRSLGETQYF. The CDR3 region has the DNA TGTGCCAGCAGGAGGACTAGGAGCTTGGGAGAGACCCAGTACTTC.

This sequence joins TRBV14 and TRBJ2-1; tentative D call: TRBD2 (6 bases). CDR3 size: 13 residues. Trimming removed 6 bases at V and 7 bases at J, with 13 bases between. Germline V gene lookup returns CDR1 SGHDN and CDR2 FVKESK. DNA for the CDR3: TGTGCCAGCAGTCAAAACCGGGGGAATGAGCAGTTCTTC. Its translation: CASSQNRGNEQFF.

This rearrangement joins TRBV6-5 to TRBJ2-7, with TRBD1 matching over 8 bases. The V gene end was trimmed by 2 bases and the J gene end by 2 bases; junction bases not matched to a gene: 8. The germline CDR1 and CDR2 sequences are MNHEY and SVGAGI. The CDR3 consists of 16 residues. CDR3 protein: CASSYTVGQGTYEQYF. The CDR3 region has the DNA TGTGCCAGCAGTTACACCGTCGGACAGGGTACCTACGAGCAGTACTTC.

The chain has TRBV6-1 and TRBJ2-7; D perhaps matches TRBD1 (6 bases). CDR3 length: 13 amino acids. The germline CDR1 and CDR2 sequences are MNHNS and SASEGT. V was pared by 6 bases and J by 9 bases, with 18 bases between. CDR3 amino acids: CASRDTGFAVQYF. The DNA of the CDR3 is TGTGCCAGCAGGGACACAGGGTTCGCCGTGCAGTACTTC.

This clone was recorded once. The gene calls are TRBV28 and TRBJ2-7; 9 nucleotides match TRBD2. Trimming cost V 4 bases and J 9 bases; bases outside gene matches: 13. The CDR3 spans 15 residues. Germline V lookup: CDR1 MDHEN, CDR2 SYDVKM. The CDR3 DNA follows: TGTGCCAGCAGTTCCCCGCGGGGGGGGTACGTTTGGCAGTACTTC. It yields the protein CASSSPRGGYVWQYF.

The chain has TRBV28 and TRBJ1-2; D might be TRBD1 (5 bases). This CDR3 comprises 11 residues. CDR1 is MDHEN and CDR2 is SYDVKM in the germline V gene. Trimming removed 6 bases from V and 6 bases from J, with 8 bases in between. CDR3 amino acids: CASRGGDGYTF. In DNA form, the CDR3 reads TGTGCCAGCAGAGGAGGGGATGGCTACACCTTC.

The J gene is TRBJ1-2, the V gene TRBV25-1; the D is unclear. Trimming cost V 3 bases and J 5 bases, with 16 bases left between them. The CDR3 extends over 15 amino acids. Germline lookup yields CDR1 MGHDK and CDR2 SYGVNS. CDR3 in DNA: TGTGCCAGCAGTGAGGGGAGTTCAGGAGGGTATGGCTACACCTTC. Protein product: CASSEGSSGGYGYTF.

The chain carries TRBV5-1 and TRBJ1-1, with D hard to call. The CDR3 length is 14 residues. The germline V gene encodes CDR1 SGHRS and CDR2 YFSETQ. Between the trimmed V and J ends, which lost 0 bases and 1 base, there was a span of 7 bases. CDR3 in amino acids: CASSLGQRNTEAFF. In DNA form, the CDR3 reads TGCGCCAGCAGCTTGGGGCAGAGGAACACTGAAGCTTTCTTT.

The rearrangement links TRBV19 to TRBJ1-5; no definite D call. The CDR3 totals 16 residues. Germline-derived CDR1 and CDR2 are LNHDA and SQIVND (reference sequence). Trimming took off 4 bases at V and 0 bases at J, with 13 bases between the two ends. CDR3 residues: CASSTAPGGSNQPQHF. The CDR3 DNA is TGTGCCAGTAGTACCGCCCCGGGAGGTAGCAATCAGCCCCAGCATTTT.

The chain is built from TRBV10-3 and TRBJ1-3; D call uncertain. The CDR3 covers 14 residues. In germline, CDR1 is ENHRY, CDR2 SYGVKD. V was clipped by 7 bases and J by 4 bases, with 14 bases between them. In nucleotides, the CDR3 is TGTGCCATCACTTCCGGAGTTCGCGGAAACACCATATATTTT. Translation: CAITSGVRGNTIYF.

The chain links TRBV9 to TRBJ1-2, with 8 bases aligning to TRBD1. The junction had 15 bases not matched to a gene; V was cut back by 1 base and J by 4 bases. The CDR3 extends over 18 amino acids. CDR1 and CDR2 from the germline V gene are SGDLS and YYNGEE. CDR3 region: CASSVYPLRQGACYGYTF. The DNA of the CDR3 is TGTGCCAGCAGCGTATATCCTCTTAGGCAGGGGGCCTGCTATGGCTACACCTTC.

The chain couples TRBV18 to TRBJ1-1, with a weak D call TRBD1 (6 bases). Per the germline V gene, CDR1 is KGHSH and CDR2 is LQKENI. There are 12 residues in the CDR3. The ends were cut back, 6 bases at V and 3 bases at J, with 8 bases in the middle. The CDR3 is CASSGGHTEAFF. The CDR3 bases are TGTGCCAGCTCCGGGGGGCACACTGAAGCTTTCTTT.

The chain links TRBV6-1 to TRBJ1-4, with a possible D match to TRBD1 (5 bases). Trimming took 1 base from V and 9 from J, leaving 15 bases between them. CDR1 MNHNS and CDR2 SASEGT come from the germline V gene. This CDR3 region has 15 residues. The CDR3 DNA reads TGTGCCAGCAGTGAAGTGGTTCTTGCAGGGCAAAAACTGTTTTTT. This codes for CASSEVVLAGQKLFF.

The DNA for the CDR3 is TGTGCCTGGATCAAGTCGGGGGTGACCGGGGAGCTGTTTTTT. Its translation: CAWIKSGVTGELFF. The chain links TRBV30 to TRBJ2-2, with D possibly TRBD2 on 6 matching bases. CDR1 is GTSNPN and CDR2 is SVGIG in the germline V gene (reference sequence). Trimming stripped 4 bases from V and 5 bases from J, with 14 bases between. The CDR3 covers 14 residues.

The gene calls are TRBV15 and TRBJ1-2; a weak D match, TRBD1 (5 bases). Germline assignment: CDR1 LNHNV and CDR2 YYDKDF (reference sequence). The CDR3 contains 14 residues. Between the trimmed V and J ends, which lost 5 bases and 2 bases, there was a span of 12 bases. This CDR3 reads CATSPRGPNYGYTF. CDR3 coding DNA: TGTGCCACCAGCCCGAGGGGCCCCAACTATGGCTACACCTTC.

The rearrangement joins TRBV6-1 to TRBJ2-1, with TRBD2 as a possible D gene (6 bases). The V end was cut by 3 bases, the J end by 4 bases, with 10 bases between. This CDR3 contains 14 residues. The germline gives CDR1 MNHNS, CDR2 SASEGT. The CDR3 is CASSEWRGYNEQFF. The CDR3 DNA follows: TGTGCCAGCAGTGAGTGGAGGGGTTACAATGAGCAGTTCTTC.

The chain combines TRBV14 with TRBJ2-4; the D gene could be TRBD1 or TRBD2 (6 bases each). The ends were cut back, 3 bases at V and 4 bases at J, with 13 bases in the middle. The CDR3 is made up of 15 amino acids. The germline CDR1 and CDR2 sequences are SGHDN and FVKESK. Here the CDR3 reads CASSQMGGQKNIQYF. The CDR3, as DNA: TGTGCCAGCAGCCAGATGGGAGGACAGAAAAACATTCAGTACTTC. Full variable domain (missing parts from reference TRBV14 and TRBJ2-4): EAGVTQFPSHSVIEKGQTVTLRCDPISGHDNLYWYRRVMGKEIKFLLHFVKESKQDESGMPNNRFLAERTGGTYSTLKVQPAELEDSGVYFCASSQMGGQKNIQYFGAGTRLSVL.

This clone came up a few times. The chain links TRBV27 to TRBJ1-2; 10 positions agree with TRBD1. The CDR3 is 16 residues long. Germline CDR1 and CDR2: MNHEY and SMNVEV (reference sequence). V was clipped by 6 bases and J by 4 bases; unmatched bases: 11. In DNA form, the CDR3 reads TGTGCCAGCAGCCCGCCGTCGACAGGGGGCGTCTATGGCTACACCTTC. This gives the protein CASSPPSTGGVYGYTF.

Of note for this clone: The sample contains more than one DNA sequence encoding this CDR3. As DNA, the CDR3 is TGTGCCAGCAGTCCCCCGGGAGCGGGAAACACCATATATTTT. Translated: CASSPPGAGNTIYF. This chain links TRBV6-5 with TRBJ1-3; no clear D. Trimming took 5 bases from V and 4 from J, leaving 12 bases between them. The length of the CDR3 is 14 residues. Germline V gene data show CDR1 as MNHEY and CDR2 as SVGAGI.

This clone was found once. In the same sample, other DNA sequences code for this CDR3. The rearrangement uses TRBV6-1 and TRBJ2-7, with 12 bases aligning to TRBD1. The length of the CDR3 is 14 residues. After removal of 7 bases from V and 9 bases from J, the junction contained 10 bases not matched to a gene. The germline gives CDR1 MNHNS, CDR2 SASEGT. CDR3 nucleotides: TGTGCCAGCAAACCGGGACAGGGGGCCAGCTTGCAGTACTTC. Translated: CASKPGQGASLQYF.

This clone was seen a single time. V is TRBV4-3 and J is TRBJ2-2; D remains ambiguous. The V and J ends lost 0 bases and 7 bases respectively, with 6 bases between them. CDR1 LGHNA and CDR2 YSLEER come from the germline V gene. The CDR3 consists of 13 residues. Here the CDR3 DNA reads TGCGCCAGCAGCCAAGATAGGTACGGGGAGCTGTTTTTT. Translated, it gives CASSQDRYGELFF.

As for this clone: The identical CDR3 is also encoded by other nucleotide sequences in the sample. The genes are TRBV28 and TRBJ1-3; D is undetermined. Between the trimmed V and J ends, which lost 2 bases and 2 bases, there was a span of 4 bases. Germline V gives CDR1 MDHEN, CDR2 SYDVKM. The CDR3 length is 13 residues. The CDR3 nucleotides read TGTGCCAGCAGTTTAGTAGCTGGAAACACCATATATTTT. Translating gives CASSLVAGNTIYF.

CDR3 nucleotides: TGCGCCAGCAGCCAAGGACAGGGGGAAAAACTGTTTTTT. Encoded protein: CASSQGQGEKLFF. V is TRBV4-3 and J is TRBJ1-4; 8 bases are a match to TRBD1. Germline lookup yields CDR1 LGHNA and CDR2 YSLEER. J lost 8 bases, V lost 1 base, and 0 bases had no gene match. The CDR3 is made up of 13 amino acids.

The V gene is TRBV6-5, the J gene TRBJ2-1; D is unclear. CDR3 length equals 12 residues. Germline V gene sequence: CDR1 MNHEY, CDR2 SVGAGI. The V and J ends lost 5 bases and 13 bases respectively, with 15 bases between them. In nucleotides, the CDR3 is TGTGCCAGCAGTGGAAGGGTTGGGATCCAGTTCTTC. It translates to CASSGRVGIQFF.

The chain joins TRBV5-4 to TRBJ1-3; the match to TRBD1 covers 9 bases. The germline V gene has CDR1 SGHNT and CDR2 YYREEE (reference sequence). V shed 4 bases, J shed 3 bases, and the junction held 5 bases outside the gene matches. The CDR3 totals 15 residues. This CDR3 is CASSRPDRGGNTIYF. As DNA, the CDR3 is TGTGCCAGCAGCCGACCGGACAGGGGTGGAAACACCATATATTTT.

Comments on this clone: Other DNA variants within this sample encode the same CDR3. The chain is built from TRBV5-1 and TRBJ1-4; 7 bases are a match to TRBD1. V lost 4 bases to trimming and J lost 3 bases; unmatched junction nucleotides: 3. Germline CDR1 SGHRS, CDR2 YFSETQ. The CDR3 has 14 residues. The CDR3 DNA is TGCGCCAGCAGCCCACAGGGGTCTAATGAAAAACTGTTTTTT. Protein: CASSPQGSNEKLFF.

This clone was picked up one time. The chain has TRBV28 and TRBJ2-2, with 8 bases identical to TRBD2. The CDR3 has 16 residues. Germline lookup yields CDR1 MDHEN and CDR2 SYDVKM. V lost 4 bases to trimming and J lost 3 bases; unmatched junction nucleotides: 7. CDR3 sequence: CASSSPTSGHTGELFF. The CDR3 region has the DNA TGTGCCAGCAGTTCCCCCACTAGCGGCCACACCGGGGAGCTGTTTTTT.

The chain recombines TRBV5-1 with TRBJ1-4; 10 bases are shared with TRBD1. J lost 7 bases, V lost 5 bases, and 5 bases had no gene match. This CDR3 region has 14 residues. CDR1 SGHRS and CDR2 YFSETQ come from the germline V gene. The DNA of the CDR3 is TGCGCCAGCAGACCCGGGACAGGGGTTGAAAAACTGTTTTTT. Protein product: CASRPGTGVEKLFF.